This T cell receptor beta chain was sequenced in a study of cytomegalovirus exposure and HLA in healthy donors. PCR was performed using 60 Vbeta and 13 Jbeta primers. Only in-frame clones appear in the TCRdb table, and some are missing; sequencing was by immunoSEQ multiplex PCR. The sample records 90,000 to 120,000 clones, less than 85% being singletons. The study's findings and limits: Later analysis suggested most CMV-associated TCR beta chains were HLA-restricted.

The CDR3 extends over 13 amino acids. V was clipped by 2 bases and J by 4 bases, with 6 bases between them. Germline CDR1 reads MNHEY; CDR2 reads SVGAGI. Turning to this clone: What it binds is unknown.

This sequence was found in a woman between 18 and 29 years old in good health and CMV-seropositive. Material for sequencing was PBMCs. V gene TRBV6-5 combines with J gene TRBJ2-1; D gene ambiguous. CDR3 coding DNA: TGTGCCAGCAGTTACGATCAGTACAATGAGCAGTTCTTC. Its translation: CASSYDQYNEQFF.